Presented here are 25 T cell receptor beta chains from one specimen sequenced in a study of blood T cell repertoires in COVID-19 (dated by TCRdb to about 2020). Receptors were amplified or captured by the immunoSEQ multiplex PCR assay. The immuneACCESS repertoire file appears here via TCRdb, limited to in-frame rearrangements. These files lack a portion of the clones; in checked studies, under half of the deficit traces to unresolved V genes, and the cause of the others is not known. The sample has roughly 150,000 clones on record, around 90% of them singletons. In total, the top ten clones hold 5% to 6% of the sample. The sequencing sample was made of peripheral blood. These receptors were obtained from a human donor in a cohort sampled during active COVID-19.

V gene TRBV11-2 combines with J gene TRBJ1-2, with D perhaps TRBD1 (5 bases). Between the trimmed V and J ends, which lost 5 bases and 5 bases, there was a span of 21 bases. The CDR3 runs 16 residues. Germline CDR1 and CDR2: SGHAT and FQNNGV. As DNA, the CDR3 is TGTGCCAGCAGCAGTAATTCAGGGTTAAGGGGATATGGCTACACCTTC. Amino acids: CASSSNSGLRGYGYTF.

This rearrangement joins TRBV24-1 to TRBJ1-1, with D unresolved. The CDR3 sequence is 17 residues long. Germline V gene data show CDR1 as KGHDR and CDR2 as SFDVKD. Trimming left V 9 bases short and J 3 bases short, with 25 bases between. The DNA of the CDR3 is TGTGCCACCGAGACGGTAACAGCCAAGCCCCAATACACTGAAGCTTTCTTT. Amino acids: CATETVTAKPQYTEAFF.

The chain links TRBV12-3 or TRBV12-4 to TRBJ2-7; 7 bases are shared with TRBD2. The CDR3 runs 13 residues. V shed 2 bases and J 3 bases; nucleotides not matched to a gene: 1. CDR3 bases: TGTGCCAGCAGTTTATGGGGGGGCTACGAGCAGTACTTC. This translates into CASSLWGGYEQYF.

The V call is TRBV27, the J call TRBJ2-1, with TRBD2 matching over 8 bases. Germline trimming cut 8 bases from V and 4 bases from J; bases unmatched to any gene: 4. The CDR3 spans 13 residues. CDR1 and CDR2 (germline): MNHEY, SMNVEV (reference sequence). CDR3 loop: CASRKRGYNEQFF. CDR3 nucleotides: TGTGCCAGCCGTAAGCGGGGGTACAATGAGCAGTTCTTC.

V gene TRBV7-6 combines with J gene TRBJ2-7; TRBD2 matches 10 bases. Per germline, CDR1 SGHVS and CDR2 FNYEAQ. V shed 0 bases and J 4 bases; nucleotides not matched to a gene: 3. CDR3 length equals 15 residues. The CDR3 region is CASSLATSGSYEQYF. In DNA form, the CDR3 reads TGTGCCAGCAGCTTAGCGACTAGCGGGTCTTACGAGCAGTACTTC.

Only one count was recorded for this clone. The genes are TRBV27 and TRBJ2-7, with TRBD2 matching 11 bases. The CDR3 runs to 15 residues. V lost 8 bases and J lost 7; bases outside the gene matches: 13. Per the germline V gene, CDR1 is MNHEY and CDR2 is SMNVEV (reference sequence). The CDR3 sequence is CASSSTSGMSSEQYF. The CDR3 nucleotides are TGTGCCAGCTCTTCGACTAGCGGGATGTCCTCAGAGCAGTACTTC.

The V and J genes are TRBV10-2 and TRBJ1-5; D is ambiguous. CDR1 and CDR2 (germline): WSHSY, SAAADI. The germline V and J ends were trimmed by 1 base and 5 bases, with 9 bases remaining between them. This CDR3 contains 14 residues. The chain's CDR3 is CASSEFRGYQPQHF. CDR3 sequence (DNA): TGCGCCAGCAGTGAGTTCAGAGGGTATCAGCCCCAGCATTTT.

V and J are TRBV25-1 and TRBJ1-4; the D gene is possibly TRBD1 (5 bases). CDR1 and CDR2 (germline): MGHDK, SYGVNS. This CDR3 is 14 amino acids long. The V end was cut by 5 bases, the J end by 7 bases, with 14 bases between. The CDR3 loop reads CASSWPGYGEKLFF. In DNA form, the CDR3 reads TGTGCCAGCAGTTGGCCAGGGTACGGTGAAAAACTGTTTTTT.

V gene TRBV28 combines with J gene TRBJ2-1; TRBD2 matches at 9 bases. The V gene's germline CDR1 is MDHEN and CDR2 SYDVKM. Trimming removed 2 bases from V and 1 base from J; junction bases left unmatched: 0. The CDR3 extends over 15 amino acids. The CDR3 DNA follows: TGTGCCAGCAGTTTAGCGGGAGGGTCCTACAATGAGCAGTTCTTC. Translating gives CASSLAGGSYNEQFF.

The chain combines TRBV4-3 with TRBJ1-1; maybe TRBD1 (6 bases). Germline V gives CDR1 LGHNA, CDR2 YSLEER. The CDR3 is 14 amino acids. Trimming cost V 3 bases and J 5 bases, with 13 bases left between them. CDR3 in amino acids: CASSQSGVRTEAFF. The CDR3 DNA sequence: TGCGCCAGCAGCCAGTCAGGGGTCCGGACTGAAGCTTTCTTT.

The genes are TRBV18 and TRBJ2-1, with TRBD1 identical over 7 bases. There are 15 residues in the CDR3. Germline CDR1 and CDR2: KGHSH and LQKENI. V lost 6 bases, J lost 1 base, and 6 bases stayed unmatched. The CDR3 region has the DNA TGTGCCAGCTCCCCCCGGGACAGTTCCTACAATGAGCAGTTCTTC. It yields the protein CASSPRDSSYNEQFF.

The V and J genes are TRBV6-6 and TRBJ1-1, with D possibly TRBD1 on 6 matching bases. The CDR3 has 15 amino acids. CDR1 MNHNY and CDR2 SVGAGI come from the germline V gene (reference sequence). V lost 0 bases and J lost 11, with 19 bases in between. CDR3: CASSYSGREGVRAFF. The CDR3 region has the DNA TGTGCCAGCAGTTACTCGGGCAGGGAGGGGGTGAGGGCTTTCTTT.

The rearrangement links TRBV28 to TRBJ2-5, with D perhaps matching TRBD2 (6 bases). Trimming shortened V by 7 bases and J by 1 base, and 13 bases separated the two germline ends. Germline V gene lookup returns CDR1 MDHEN and CDR2 SYDVKM. The CDR3 sequence is 14 residues long. CDR3 in DNA: TGTGCCAGCACCCCCGGGACTCCCCAAGAGACCCAGTACTTC. Translated: CASTPGTPQETQYF.

CDR3 region: CASSESGDSYGYTF. In DNA, the CDR3 is TGTGCCAGCAGTGAATCTGGGGACAGCTATGGCTACACCTTC. This rearrangement joins TRBV25-1 to TRBJ1-2; 7 nucleotides align to TRBD1. Germline lookup yields CDR1 MGHDK and CDR2 SYGVNS. J was trimmed by 4 bases and V by 1 base; bases with no gene match: 3. The CDR3 contains 14 residues.

The J gene is TRBJ2-1, the V gene TRBV4-1; TRBD2 is a possible D gene (5 bases). The CDR3 runs to 14 residues. CDR1 and CDR2 (germline): MGHRA, YSYEKL. Deletions cut 0 bases from V and 10 bases from J, with 13 bases between. This CDR3 is CASSQDRGSSEQFF. CDR3 DNA sequence: TGCGCCAGCAGCCAAGATCGGGGTTCTAGCGAGCAGTTCTTC.

As concerns this clone: Being one base from a much bigger clone, this may be a read error. This CDR3 is also generated by other DNA sequences in the sample. CDR3 protein: CASSQAGGSTDTQYF. The CDR3 DNA reads TGTGCCAGCAGCCAGGCGGGGGGGAGCACAGATACGCAGTATTTT. V is TRBV7-3 and J is TRBJ2-3, with 9 bases aligning to TRBD2. Germline-derived CDR1 and CDR2 are SGHTA and FQGTGA. The CDR3 sequence is 15 residues long. V lost 5 bases and J lost 0; bases outside the gene matches: 3.

The J gene is TRBJ2-3, the V gene TRBV2; 10 positions agree with TRBD2. There are 16 residues in the CDR3. V was pared by 4 bases and J by 2 bases, with 6 bases of the junction left unmatched. Germline loops: CDR1 SNHLY, CDR2 FYNNEI. CDR3 in amino acids: CASSALAGDYTDTQYF. CDR3 nucleotide sequence: TGTGCCAGCAGTGCCCTAGCGGGAGACTACACAGATACGCAGTATTTT.

Worth noting for this clone: Additional DNA sequences in this sample encode the identical CDR3. This chain joins TRBV19 and TRBJ1-5; D is perhaps TRBD1 (6 bases). The CDR3 extends over 15 amino acids. V shed 0 bases and J shed 1 base, with 7 bases lying between them. Germline V gene lookup returns CDR1 LNHDA and CDR2 SQIVND (reference sequence). CDR3 bases: TGTGCCAGTAGTATAGACAGGGGAAGCAATCAGCCCCAGCATTTT. Residues: CASSIDRGSNQPQHF.

The J gene is TRBJ1-1, the V gene TRBV10-1; D is perhaps TRBD1 (6 bases). Trimming cost V 6 bases and J 3 bases, with 17 bases left between them. Germline V gene lookup returns CDR1 WNHNN and CDR2 SYGVQD (reference sequence). There are 15 residues in the CDR3. The CDR3 DNA is TGCGCCAGCAGGCAATACAGGGCCTCGGACACTGAAGCTTTCTTT. It encodes CASRQYRASDTEAFF.

CDR3 coding DNA: TGTGCCACCAGTGATACTTTTATGGAACTAGCGAGACAAGAGACCCAGTACTTC. Its protein is CATSDTFMELARQETQYF. This chain uses TRBV24-1 with TRBJ2-5; 7 nucleotides match TRBD2. The germline gives CDR1 KGHDR, CDR2 SFDVKD. The J segment lost 2 bases and the V segment lost 3 bases, leaving 14 bases of the junction unmatched. The CDR3 totals 18 residues.

The chain carries TRBV27 and TRBJ2-2; 7 bases align to TRBD2. V was clipped by 5 bases and J by 2 bases; unmatched bases: 11. The CDR3 is 17 residues long. Germline CDR1 MNHEY, CDR2 SMNVEV (reference sequence). CDR3 loop: CASSTTFGLGNTGELFF. The CDR3 coding sequence is TGTGCCAGCAGTACGACTTTCGGACTAGGCAACACCGGGGAGCTGTTTTTT.

V and J are TRBV28 and TRBJ1-1; D is ambiguous. The germline V gene encodes CDR1 MDHEN and CDR2 SYDVKM. Deletions cut 3 bases from V and 2 bases from J, with 16 bases between. This CDR3 contains 16 residues. This CDR3 reads CASSFLPGRQNTEAFF. The CDR3 region has the DNA TGTGCCAGCAGTTTCCTTCCGGGGAGGCAAAACACTGAAGCTTTCTTT.

The V and J genes are TRBV25-1 and TRBJ1-6; tentatively, D is TRBD1 (6 bases). The CDR3 covers 15 residues. Trimming took off 4 bases at V and 3 bases at J, with 10 bases between the two ends. Germline assignment: CDR1 MGHDK and CDR2 SYGVNS. The CDR3, as DNA: TGTGCCAGCAGTGCCCGACAGGACTATAATTCACCCCTCCACTTT. This gives the protein CASSARQDYNSPLHF.

The rearrangement links TRBV14 to TRBJ2-2; TRBD1 agrees at 7 bases. The CDR3 runs 15 residues. J was trimmed by 1 base and V by 4 bases; bases with no gene match: 3. CDR1 is SGHDN and CDR2 is FVKESK in the germline V gene. This chain's CDR3 is CASSPRDRNTGELFF. CDR3 sequence (DNA): TGTGCCAGCAGCCCTCGGGACAGGAACACCGGGGAGCTGTTTTTT.

This chain joins TRBV7-9 and TRBJ1-4; 7 bases match TRBD1. Germline V gene sequence: CDR1 SEHNR, CDR2 FQNEAQ (reference sequence). V trimming: 5 bases; J trimming: 8 bases; junction bases outside the gene matches: 8. This CDR3 region has 14 residues. CDR3 nucleotides: TGTGCCAGCAGCAAGCCGGGACAGATAGAAAAACTGTTTTTT. This sequence encodes CASSKPGQIEKLFF.